This T cell receptor (beta chain) was identified in a study of T cells in Graves' hyperthyroidism and ophthalmopathy. The CDR3 has 14 residues. V was pared by 6 bases and J by 5 bases, with 10 bases of the junction left unmatched. CDR1 is DFQATT and CDR2 is SNEGSKA in the germline V gene (reference sequence). Amplification of TCR beta CDR3 regions was performed using RNA transcripts as template. During a first-round RT-PCR of the TCR CDR3, the HTBI primer set was used. TCRdb recomputed calls from the multiplex PCR reads with MiXCR, one row per CDR3 protein. Of 450,000 to 600,000 distinct CDR3 sequences listed, about 20% were seen once; the top ten hold about half.

The V and J genes are TRBV20-1 and TRBJ2-5; 9 nucleotides line up with TRBD1. The sequence was collected from a man aged 40-50 years with Graves' ophthalmopathy. The specimen was blood. CDR3: CSAFPGQGLETQYF. Here the CDR3 DNA reads TGCAGTGCGTTTCCGGGACAGGGTCTCGAGACCCAGTACTTC.